What follows describes a single T cell receptor (beta chain). Its antigen remains unidentified. The sample holds no much larger clone one base away, and base qualities are not on file. This entry comes from a study of shared clonotypes between healthy human individuals (dated by TCRdb to 2020 to 2021). Study-wide context: The cohort included three men and a couple of women between 18 and 49 years of age. For each donor, CD4 naive and CD4 memory were each run on three plates, CD8 naive on two plates, and CD8 memory on one plate. Blood TCR repertoires of a handful of healthy adults were deeply sequenced to estimate repertoire size and the extent of clonotype sharing between individuals. To increase sequencing depth and limit assay-specific biases, different laboratories used diverse techniques to prepare libraries and sequence TCR repertoires. Leukapheresis yielded between about 0.9 and 10 billion PBMCs per donor.

Findings and caveats that apply to the study as a whole: Sampling was restricted to blood, and TCR repertoires in tissues likely differ from the TCR repertoires found in blood. The genetic and exposure-history diversity represented was limited by the small number of donors. Pairwise subsampling indicated that sequencing depth was expected to affect the degree of clonotype sharing among donors. When several donors were compared, the shared fraction of clonotypes was roughly 5% for naive CD4, roughly 3.3% for naive CD8, about 2.5% for memory CD4, and roughly 0.4% for memory CD8. Estimated clonotype richness was generally larger for naive than for memory subsets. Higher generation probabilities were observed for clonotypes shared by all four sorted-subset donors than for non-shared clonotypes. Incomplete sequencing was indicated by rarefaction of sorted-subset datasets, despite the large sequencing depth.

Healthy HIV-negative adults with no recently reported acute infections or vaccinations were included as donors. Every donor was a Caucasian adult residing in Nashville, Tennessee, USA. CD8 memory samples combined magnetically selected CD45RO+ cells with CCR7-negative CD45RA+ effector memory (TemRA) cells. Blood was obtained by leukapheresis, after which PBMCs were separated by Ficoll-Histopaque density gradient centrifugation and cryopreserved in liquid nitrogen vapor phase. Purity and quantity of every magnetically sorted T cell population were checked by analytical flow cytometry. Genomic DNA was isolated from each sorted fraction and quantified by UV absorbance on a Nanodrop 2000c. Using the deep immunoSEQ assay, multiplex PCR amplified TCR CDR3 regions from genomic DNA. For each cell subset, the extracted genomic DNA was distributed evenly across all wells of several immunoSEQ 96-well plates, and each plate served as one replicate. For sorted subsets, 150 to 200 ng genomic DNA, equal to approximately 30,000 T cell genomes, was loaded into each replicate PCR. Purified libraries were measured with a Qubit 3.0 fluorometer, size-checked on a Bioanalyzer 2100, and measured again with the KAPA Library Quantification kit. Each immunoSEQ 96-well plate was sequenced on its own single-read 150-cycle Illumina NextSeq 550 flow cell. The source study handled its data this way. The immunoSEQ output contained only junctional sequences without quality scores, so filtering could not match that applied to full-length reads. To assign V/J genes and CDR3, sequences were annotated using PyIR, a Python wrapper for IgBLAST v1.9, with IMGT germline references. Reads with weak V/J assignments (E-value above 1e-6), missing CDR3, stop codons, out-of-frame junctions, or ambiguous translated residues were removed. V3J clonotypes were defined as sequences sharing an identical inferred V gene, J gene, and CDR3 amino acid sequence. The percentage overlap between two repertoires was calculated by dividing the number of shared unique clonotypes by the size of the smaller repertoire. Repertoire richness was assessed with RTK rarefaction, the Chao1 estimator, and Recon v2.1 estimates of unobserved clonotypes. Generation probabilities were computed with OLGA for all TCRbeta clonotypes obtained by the gDNA method from a handful of donors. TCRdb retrieved this table from immuneACCESS and kept in-frame rearrangements only. Not all clones are present; in checked studies, unresolved V genes account for under half, and no reason is known for the remainder. V and J calls and clone size are given by that table; D and trimming were obtained from the DNA. Across this sample there are about 79,000 clones, with about 61% seen only once. The top ten constitute 51% of the sample.

The sequence derives from a man between 25 and 39 years old in good health. Sequenced material: memory CD8+ T cells sorted from blood. The sample's cell subset or site label, in plain terms: CD45RO+ cells pooled with CCR7-negative TemRA cells.

The CDR3 protein is CASSLVGGRADNEQFF. In nucleotides, the sequence is TGTGCCAGCAGCTTAGTTGGCGGGAGGGCGGACAATGAGCAGTTCTTC. The sequence is built from TRBV7-9 and TRBJ2-1, with 9 junctional bases fitting TRBD2. The germline V gene (reference sequence) yields SEHNR for CDR1 and FQNEAQ for CDR2. Trimmed from V: 1 base; trimmed from J: 5 bases; junction bases lacking a gene match: 6. The CDR3 contains 16 residues, cysteine and phenylalanine counted. Only CDR3 DNA remains: 48 bases, in frame from the first base. The full variable domain, completed from the reference TRBV7-9 and TRBJ2-1 proteins outside the CDR3, reads DTGVSQNPRHKITKRGQNVTFRCDPISEHNRLYWYRQTLGQGPEFLTYFQNEAQLEKSRLLSDRFSAERPKGSFSTLEIQRTEQGDSAMYLCASSLVGGRADNEQFFGPGTRLTVL.